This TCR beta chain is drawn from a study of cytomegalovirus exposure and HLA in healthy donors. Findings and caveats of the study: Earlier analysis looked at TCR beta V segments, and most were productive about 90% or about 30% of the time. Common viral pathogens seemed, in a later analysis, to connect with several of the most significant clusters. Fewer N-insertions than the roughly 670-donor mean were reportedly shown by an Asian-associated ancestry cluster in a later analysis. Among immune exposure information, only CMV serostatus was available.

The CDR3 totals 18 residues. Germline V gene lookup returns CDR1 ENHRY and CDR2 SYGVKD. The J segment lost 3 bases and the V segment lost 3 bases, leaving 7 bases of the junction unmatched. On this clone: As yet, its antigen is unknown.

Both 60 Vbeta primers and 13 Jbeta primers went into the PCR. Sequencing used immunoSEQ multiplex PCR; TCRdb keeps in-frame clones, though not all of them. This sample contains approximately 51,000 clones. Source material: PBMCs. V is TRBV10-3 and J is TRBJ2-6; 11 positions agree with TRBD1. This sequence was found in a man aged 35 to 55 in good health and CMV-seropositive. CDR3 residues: CAISDVLDRGLGANVLTF. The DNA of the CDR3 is TGTGCCATCAGTGACGTCTTGGACAGGGGGCTTGGGGCCAACGTCCTGACTTTC.